These 6 T cell receptor beta chains originate from one sample sequenced in a study of T cell changes during pregnancy in multiple sclerosis. TCRdb's table, derived via immunoSEQ multiplex PCR, lists solely in-frame clones and lacks some. This table has 84,000 or so clones, just under 95% appearing once. The specimen comprised peripheral blood, sampled in the third trimester of pregnancy. Receptor source: a female donor with multiple sclerosis, enrolled in a pregnancy study.

The rearrangement uses TRBV27 and TRBJ2-5, with D maybe TRBD2 (5 bases). Trimming removed 5 bases from V and 2 bases from J, with 15 bases in between. The CDR3 runs 15 residues. Germline V gene sequence: CDR1 MNHEY, CDR2 SMNVEV (reference sequence). Here the CDR3 reads CASSPSRGEQETQYF. The CDR3 nucleotides read TGTGCCAGCAGTCCCAGCCGGGGTGAGCAAGAGACCCAGTACTTC.

The rearrangement joins TRBV15 to TRBJ2-2, with a possible D match to TRBD2 (6 bases). Trimming shortened V by 1 base and J by 16 bases, and 13 bases separated the two germline ends. The CDR3 totals 12 residues. Germline V gives CDR1 LNHNV, CDR2 YYDKDF (reference sequence). This CDR3 is CATSRGAGSRFF. The CDR3 bases are TGTGCCACCAGCAGAGGCGCGGGGTCCAGGTTTTTT. The full variable domain, its missing parts supplied by reference TRBV15 and TRBJ2-2, is DAMVIQNPRYQVTQFGKPVTLSCSQTLNHNVMYWYQQKSSQAPKLLFHYYDKDFNNEADTPDNFQSRRPNTSFCFLDIRSPGLGDTAMYLCATSRGAGSRFFGEGSRLTVL.

V is TRBV5-6 and J is TRBJ1-2; no reliable D call. CDR1 SGHDT and CDR2 YYEEEE come from the germline V gene. The CDR3 has 15 residues. Trimming stripped 2 bases from V and 3 bases from J, with 14 bases between. The CDR3, as DNA: TGTGCCAGCAGCTTCAAGGAGGGAGTTTACTATGGCTACACCTTC. Translated: CASSFKEGVYYGYTF.

This chain joins TRBV2 and TRBJ2-5; a weak D match, TRBD1 (8 bases). V was pared by 4 bases and J by 5 bases, with 17 bases between. The CDR3 has 15 residues. Germline V CDR1 and CDR2: SNHLY, FYNNEI. The CDR3 DNA is TGTGCCAGCAGTGCAAACAGGGGGGGTCGGGAGACCCAGTACTTC. As protein: CASSANRGGRETQYF.

The chain recombines TRBV5-8 with TRBJ2-7; 10 bases line up with TRBD2. The CDR3 consists of 15 residues. From germline, CDR1 is SGHTS and CDR2 YDEGEE. V shed 4 bases and J 0 bases; nucleotides not matched to a gene: 4. The CDR3 DNA is TGTGCCAGCAGCCGTATAGCGGGAGGCTCCTACGAGCAGTACTTC. Translation: CASSRIAGGSYEQYF.

The rearrangement joins TRBV6-1 to TRBJ2-5; TRBD1 agrees at 9 bases. From germline, CDR1 is MNHNS and CDR2 SASEGT. V lost 2 bases, J lost 1 base, and 5 bases stayed unmatched. The CDR3 covers 16 residues. The CDR3 DNA follows: TGTGCCAGCAGTGAACCGACAGGGGGGCTCCAAGAGACCCAGTACTTC. Protein sequence: CASSEPTGGLQETQYF.